This T cell receptor beta chain was sequenced during a study of cytomegalovirus exposure and HLA in healthy donors. The PCR had 60 Vbeta and 13 Jbeta primers. Original analysis: Roughly 10 million shared chains were among the 80 million or so unique TCR beta chains that a later analysis counted. TCRdb keeps only in-frame clones here, not all; method: immunoSEQ multiplex PCR. V, J and clone size were drawn from that table, and D and trimming were deduced from the DNA. The sample lists 250,000 to 300,000 clones; around nine tenths were seen once. CDR3 size: 18 residues. V was clipped by 5 bases and J by 4 bases; unmatched bases: 14. Germline CDR1 and CDR2: SGHTA and FQGNSA. Ten or more counts support this clone.

Specimen: PBMCs. This sequence was found in a girl under 10 years old in good health and CMV-seronegative. This chain uses TRBV7-2 with TRBJ2-1, with 10 bases identical to TRBD2. CDR3 loop: CASSVGLATGSWYNEQFF. The DNA of the CDR3 is TGTGCCAGCAGCGTGGGACTAGCGACGGGTTCGTGGTACAATGAGCAGTTCTTC.